These 31 T cell receptor beta chains share one sample of origin, sequenced in a study of molecular identifiers for immune sequencing clone quantification. Via MiXCR, TCRdb re-called the PCR reads, giving one row per CDR3 protein. In the table there are around 7,800 distinct CDR3 sequences, roughly a third of which are singletons. The sequencing input was naive CD8+ T cells from blood, with Jurkat cell RNA spiked in. Indicated subset: FACS-sorted CD8+CD4-CCR7+CD45RA+ naive T cells. The receptors come from a human donor in good health. Some libraries in this study had Jurkat cell RNA spiked in.

Turning to this clonotype: Germline is not matched at one junction end, which may reflect a read error. This chain links TRBV7-9 with TRBJ1-4; no clear D gene. CDR1 is SEHNR and CDR2 is FQNEAQ in the germline V gene (reference sequence). The CDR3 covers 14 residues. CDR3 amino acids: CASSPYATNEKLVF. In DNA, the CDR3 is TGTGCCAGCAGCCCCTATGCAACTAATGAAAAACTGGTTTTT.

This chain uses TRBV7-9 with TRBJ2-7; maybe TRBD2 (6 bases). This CDR3 spans 14 amino acids. Trimming took off 4 bases at V and 4 bases at J, with 14 bases between the two ends. Germline assignment: CDR1 SEHNR and CDR2 FQNEAQ (reference sequence). CDR3 region: CASSSPSGSYEQYF. CDR3 DNA sequence: TGTGCCAGCAGCTCCCCTTCCGGGAGTTACGAGCAGTACTTC. The full variable domain, its missing parts supplied by reference TRBV7-9 and TRBJ2-7, is DTGVSQNPRHKITKRGQNVTFRCDPISEHNRLYWYRQTLGQGPEFLTYFQNEAQLEKSRLLSDRFSAERPKGSFSTLEIQRTEQGDSAMYLCASSSPSGSYEQYFGPGTRLTVT.

With respect to this clonotype: A much larger clone is a single base away; this may be a read error. The CDR3 does not end in the conserved phenylalanine or tryptophan, so this is likely a read error. The chain carries TRBV5-6 and TRBJ1-1; D may be TRBD1 (6 bases). Germline CDR1 SGHDT, CDR2 YYEEEE. The CDR3 spans 15 residues. V was trimmed by 4 bases and J by 3 bases, leaving 16 bases between them. CDR3 bases: TGTGCCAGCAGCCCAGGGGCGGCCGGGTACACTGAAGCTTTCCTT. Its translation: CASSPGAAGYTEAFL.

This clonotype is medium-sized within its sample. This chain uses TRBV5-1 with TRBJ2-7; D unresolved. Deletions cut 1 base from V and 1 base from J, with 9 bases between. The CDR3 spans 14 residues. Germline lookup yields CDR1 SGHRS and CDR2 YFSETQ. This CDR3 reads CASSLSAGSYEQYF. The DNA of the CDR3 is TGCGCCAGCAGCTTGTCGGCAGGATCCTACGAGCAGTACTTC.

For this clonotype: The junction does not match germline at one end; this may be a read error. The chain carries TRBV28 and TRBJ2-3; no firm D call. CDR3 length: 13 amino acids. CDR1 and CDR2 (germline): MDHEN, SYDVKM. CDR3 in amino acids: CAGSLDSTDTQYF. The CDR3 nucleotides are TGTGCCGGCAGTTTGGACAGCACAGATACGCAGTATTTT.

This clonotype appeared a few times. The CDR3 loop reads CASSQGRDSHQETQYF. The DNA of the CDR3 is TGCGCCAGCAGCCAAGGGCGGGACTCCCACCAAGAGACCCAGTACTTC. The rearrangement uses TRBV4-3 and TRBJ2-5, with D possibly being TRBD2 (6 bases). Per germline, CDR1 LGHNA and CDR2 YSLEER. Trimming left V 1 base short and J 0 bases short, with 12 bases between. The CDR3 loop spans 16 amino acids.

The chain couples TRBV27 to TRBJ2-6; D uncertain. V was clipped by 0 bases and J by 2 bases, with 5 bases between them. This CDR3 region has 15 residues. Germline V gene lookup returns CDR1 MNHEY and CDR2 SMNVEV (reference sequence). The CDR3 bases are TGTGCCAGCAGTTTATCTGGGACTGGGGCCAACGTCCTGACTTTC. Its protein is CASSLSGTGANVLTF.

This clonotype was observed a few times. V and J are TRBV7-6 and TRBJ2-2, with 12 bases fitting TRBD2. The J segment lost 3 bases and the V segment lost 4 bases, leaving 6 bases of the junction unmatched. This CDR3 has 17 amino acids. The germline V gene encodes CDR1 SGHVS and CDR2 FNYEAQ. The CDR3 spells CASSWLLAGGHTGELFF. CDR3 DNA: TGTGCCAGCAGCTGGTTACTAGCGGGAGGCCACACCGGGGAGCTGTTTTTT.

V and J are TRBV6-6 and TRBJ2-3, with 7 bases that match TRBD2. The V gene's germline CDR1 is MNHNY and CDR2 SVGAGI (reference sequence). The CDR3 extends over 17 amino acids. J lost 2 bases, V lost 8 bases, and 16 bases had no gene match. The CDR3 DNA reads TGTGCCAGCGTAAATTTCGCCGGACTAGGGAACACAGATACGCAGTATTTT. Translating gives CASVNFAGLGNTDTQYF.

This clonotype was counted a few times. The V gene is TRBV12-3 or TRBV12-4, the J gene TRBJ2-5, with D possibly TRBD1 on 6 matching bases. Deletions cut 6 bases from V and 1 base from J, with 15 bases between. The CDR3 sequence is 15 residues long. The CDR3 DNA reads TGTGCCAGCAGGATTGACAGGTACCTCCAAGAGACCCAGTACTTC. Protein sequence: CASRIDRYLQETQYF.

Concerning this clonotype: Because it lacks the conserved phenylalanine or tryptophan at the end, this CDR3 is likely a read error. CDR3 sequence (DNA): TGTGCCAGCAGCCAAGACCGCACGACCAAAAACATTCAGTACCTC. Encoded protein: CASSQDRTTKNIQYL. The gene calls are TRBV5-3 and TRBJ2-4; D ambiguous. TRBV5-3 is an ORF; its function is uncertain. The CDR3 consists of 15 residues. The ends were cut back, 8 bases at V and 2 bases at J, with 17 bases in the middle.

The CDR3 sequence: CASSPTSGSADTQYF. The CDR3 nucleotides are TGTGCCAGCAGCCCGACTAGCGGGAGCGCAGATACGCAGTATTTT. The V and J genes are TRBV7-8 and TRBJ2-3; TRBD2 aligns across 12 bases. There are 15 residues in the CDR3. Germline assignment: CDR1 SGHVS and CDR2 FQNEAQ. The J segment lost 4 bases and the V segment lost 5 bases, leaving 4 bases of the junction unmatched.

This clonotype was seen a handful of times. The J gene is TRBJ2-3, the V gene TRBV4-3, with 8 positions matching TRBD2. Germline-derived CDR1 and CDR2 are LGHNA and YSLEER. V trimming: 4 bases; J trimming: 4 bases; junction bases outside the gene matches: 7. The CDR3 sequence is 15 residues long. The CDR3 sequence is CASSPSGRSSDTQYF. The CDR3 DNA sequence: TGCGCCAGCAGCCCCAGCGGGAGAAGCTCAGATACGCAGTATTTT.

V usage is TRBV2 and J usage is TRBJ2-7, with 9 positions matching TRBD2. Unmatched junction bases numbered 7, after V lost 8 bases and J lost 2 bases. The germline CDR1 and CDR2 sequences are SNHLY and FYNNEI. CDR3 size: 14 residues. This chain's CDR3 is CASGLTSGTYEQYF. The DNA for the CDR3 is TGTGCCAGCGGCCTGACTAGCGGCACCTACGAGCAGTACTTC.

The chain has TRBV20-1 and TRBJ2-7; 9 nucleotides match TRBD2. The germline V gene has CDR1 DFQATT and CDR2 SNEGSKA (reference sequence). The CDR3 length is 14 residues. V gave up 3 bases and J gave up 1 base; unmatched junction bases: 4. The CDR3 nucleotides read TGCAGTGCTAGCGGCCTAGCGGGATCCTACGAGCAGTACTTC. Its protein product is CSASGLAGSYEQYF.

Only a few counts were recorded for this clonotype. The CDR3 region is CASRILAGGVNEQFF. The CDR3 DNA sequence: TGTGCCAGTAGGATCCTAGCGGGAGGCGTCAATGAGCAGTTCTTC. The chain has TRBV19 and TRBJ2-1; 11 bases align to TRBD2. The CDR3 consists of 15 residues. The junction had 7 bases not matched to a gene; V was cut back by 6 bases and J by 6 bases. Germline CDR1 is LNHDA and CDR2 is SQIVND (reference sequence).

This clonotype was detected only a few times. This chain connects TRBV12-3 or TRBV12-4 to TRBJ1-2, with D hard to call. This CDR3 has 14 amino acids. Trimming removed 5 bases from V and 0 bases from J, with 10 bases in between. Here the CDR3 DNA reads TGTGCCAGCAGTGGGCCGGGATCTAACTATGGCTACACCTTC. It is translated as CASSGPGSNYGYTF.

The chain links TRBV27 to TRBJ2-5, with D unresolved. This CDR3 has 13 amino acids. Looked up from germline, CDR1 is MNHEY and CDR2 is SMNVEV (reference sequence). V lost 3 bases and J 3 bases, leaving 8 bases between the germline ends. The CDR3, as DNA: TGTGCCAGCAGTTTTTGGCCAGAAGAGACCCAGTACTTC. Translated: CASSFWPEETQYF.

A note on this clonotype: The CDR3 does not end in the conserved phenylalanine or tryptophan, so this is likely a read error. The DNA is left out, because the CDR3 cannot be placed on it with certainty; the CDR3 is given as TCRdb lists it. The rearrangement links TRBV9 to TRBJ2-1. The germline CDR1 and CDR2 sequences are SGDLS and YYNGEE. Including both end residues, the CDR3 is 12 amino acids long. This CDR3 is CASSPDLNEQLY.

This clonotype counts as medium-sized (0.01 to 0.1%). This chain uses TRBV20-1 with TRBJ2-3; D possibly uses TRBD1 or TRBD2 (5 bases each). Trimming cost V 6 bases and J 4 bases, with 14 bases left between them. The CDR3 is made up of 13 amino acids. Germline V gene sequence: CDR1 DFQATT, CDR2 SNEGSKA (reference sequence). CDR3 amino acids: CSAMHGTSDTQYF. In nucleotides, the CDR3 is TGCAGTGCGATGCATGGGACCTCAGATACGCAGTATTTT.

V usage is TRBV9 and J usage is TRBJ1-4, with D hard to call. The CDR3 has 15 amino acids. Germline V gene lookup returns CDR1 SGDLS and CDR2 YYNGEE. V was shortened by 4 bases and J by 10 bases, with 20 bases between the two germline ends. The CDR3 sequence: CASSPSFQTEVKLFF. In nucleotides, the CDR3 is TGTGCCAGCAGCCCCTCTTTCCAGACGGAGGTAAAACTGTTTTTT.

The V and J genes are TRBV20-1 and TRBJ2-5, with unresolved D. The V and J ends lost 5 bases and 2 bases respectively, with 18 bases between them. There are 15 residues in the CDR3. In germline, CDR1 is DFQATT, CDR2 SNEGSKA (reference sequence). Here the CDR3 DNA reads TGCAGTGCTTACCAGAATCCCGAGTCTCAAGAGACCCAGTACTTC. This codes for CSAYQNPESQETQYF.

The chain uses TRBV4-3 and TRBJ2-5; D may be TRBD1 (6 bases). Germline V gene sequence: CDR1 LGHNA, CDR2 YSLEER. The CDR3 extends over 15 amino acids. The V end lost 0 bases, the J end lost 5 bases, and 13 bases lay between the germline ends. The CDR3 sequence: CASSQDFRGGETQYF. DNA for the CDR3: TGCGCCAGCAGCCAAGATTTCAGGGGCGGGGAGACCCAGTACTTC.

This clonotype appeared a few times. The gene calls are TRBV4-3 and TRBJ2-3; D uncertain. The ends were cut back, 0 bases at V and 3 bases at J, with 4 bases in the middle. The CDR3 is 13 residues long. Germline CDR1 LGHNA, CDR2 YSLEER. The CDR3 here is CASSQERTDTQYF. The CDR3 coding sequence is TGCGCCAGCAGCCAAGAGAGGACAGATACGCAGTATTTT.

Note on this clonotype: This sequence may be a read error, since a much larger clone differs from it by one base. The chain links TRBV28 to TRBJ2-5, with TRBD2 matching over 8 bases. Germline values: CDR1 MDHEN, CDR2 SYDVKM. This CDR3 has 16 residues. This CDR3 is CASSLFYSRQRETLYF. CDR3 DNA: TGTGCCAGCAGTTTATTCTACTCGCGGCAGCGGGAGACCCTGTACTTC.

A few counts support this clonotype. The chain couples TRBV5-6 to TRBJ2-5, with D possibly called TRBD1 or TRBD2 (5 bases each). This CDR3 is built from 14 residues. The V and J ends lost 0 bases and 6 bases respectively, with 12 bases between them. The germline V gene has CDR1 SGHDT and CDR2 YYEEEE. The CDR3 here is CASSLAAGRKTQYF. In DNA, the CDR3 is TGTGCCAGCAGCTTGGCGGCAGGGAGAAAGACCCAGTACTTC.

This chain links TRBV12-3 or TRBV12-4 with TRBJ2-3; D remains ambiguous. With 3 bases removed from V and 2 bases from J, the gap between germline ends came to 12 bases. The CDR3 loop spans 15 amino acids. The chain's CDR3 is CASSLAAYPTDTQYF. The DNA for the CDR3 is TGTGCCAGCAGTTTGGCAGCCTACCCCACAGATACGCAGTATTTT.

In its sample, this clonotype is medium-sized (0.01 to 0.1%). The rearrangement uses TRBV19 and TRBJ2-3, with 13 nucleotides matching TRBD2. Trimming at V came to 6 bases and at J to 3 bases, leaving 12 bases not matched to a gene. The CDR3 totals 18 residues. Germline CDR1 is LNHDA and CDR2 is SQIVND (reference sequence). Written as DNA, the CDR3 is TGTGCCAGTAGCGCCCTACTAGCGGGAGGGCCTGGGACAGATACGCAGTATTTT. The encoded protein is CASSALLAGGPGTDTQYF. The complete variable domain, with remaining parts taken from reference TRBV19 and TRBJ2-3, reads DGGITQSPKYLFRKEGQNVTLSCEQNLNHDAMYWYRQDPGQGLRLIYYSQIVNDFQKGDIAEGYSVSREKKESFPLTVTSAQKNPTAFYLCASSALLAGGPGTDTQYFGPGTRLTVL.

The gene calls are TRBV20-1 and TRBJ2-4; tentatively, D is TRBD1 (5 bases). The end of the DNA fits TRBJ2-1 better, so the J call may be wrong. CDR3 size: 13 residues. CDR1 is DFQATT, CDR2 SNEGSKA, per germline (reference sequence). The CDR3: CSVSGLFKNIQFF. CDR3 coding DNA: TGCAGCGTCTCAGGGCTGTTCAAAAACATTCAGTTCTTC.

By frequency in the sample, this clonotype is medium-sized (0.01 to 0.1%). The genes are TRBV29-1 and TRBJ1-5; D perhaps matches TRBD1 (6 bases). Germline CDR1 reads SQVTM; CDR2 reads ANQGSEA. This CDR3 region has 15 residues. Trimming removed 7 bases at V and 0 bases at J, with 16 bases between. CDR3 loop: CSAGGPGDSNQPQHF. The CDR3 coding sequence is TGCAGCGCTGGGGGGCCGGGGGATAGCAATCAGCCCCAGCATTTT.

This clonotype is deemed medium-sized. The chain uses TRBV20-1 and TRBJ2-7; a weak D match, TRBD1 (6 bases). This CDR3 spans 16 amino acids. Per germline, CDR1 DFQATT and CDR2 SNEGSKA (reference sequence). V lost 0 bases and J 0 bases, leaving 15 bases between the germline ends. The CDR3 nucleotides read TGCAGTGCTAGAGATGAGACAGGCAGGACCTCCTACGAGCAGTACTTC. Translation: CSARDETGRTSYEQYF.